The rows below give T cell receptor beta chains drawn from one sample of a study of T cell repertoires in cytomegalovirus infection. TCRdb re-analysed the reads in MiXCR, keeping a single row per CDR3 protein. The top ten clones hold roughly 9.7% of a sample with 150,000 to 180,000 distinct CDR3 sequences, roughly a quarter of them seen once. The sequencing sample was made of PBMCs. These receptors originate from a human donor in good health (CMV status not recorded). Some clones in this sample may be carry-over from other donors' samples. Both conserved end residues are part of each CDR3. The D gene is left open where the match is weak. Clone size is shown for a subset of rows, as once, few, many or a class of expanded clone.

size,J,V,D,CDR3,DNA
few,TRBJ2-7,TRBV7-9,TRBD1,CASSPGQGGDEQYF,TGTGCCAGCAGCCCGGGACAGGGCGGAGACGAGCAGTACTTC
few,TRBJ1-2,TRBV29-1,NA,CSVAGRNGYTF,TGCAGCGTCGCCGGACGGAATGGCTACACCTTC
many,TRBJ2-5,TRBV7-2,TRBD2,CASSLVGLAGIQETQYF,TGTGCCAGCAGCTTAGTGGGGCTAGCGGGGATCCAAGAGACCCAGTACTTC
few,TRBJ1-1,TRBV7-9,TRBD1,CASSLGDRVRGTEAFF,TGTGCCAGCAGCTTAGGGGACAGGGTTCGAGGCACTGAAGCTTTCTTT
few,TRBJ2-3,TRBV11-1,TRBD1,CASGTGGIFTDTQYF,TGTGCCTCAGGGACAGGGGGCATTTTCACAGATACGCAGTATTTT
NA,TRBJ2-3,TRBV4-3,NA,CASSLRPTDTQYF,TGCGCCAGCAGCCTCAGACCGACCGATACGCAGTATTTT
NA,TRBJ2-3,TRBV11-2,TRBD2,CASSDIAGEGTDTQYF,TGTGCCAGCAGCGATATAGCGGGAGAGGGGACAGATACGCAGTATTTT
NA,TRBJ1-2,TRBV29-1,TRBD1,CSVGPGGDYGYTF,TGCAGCGTTGGTCCAGGGGGCGACTATGGCTACACCTTC
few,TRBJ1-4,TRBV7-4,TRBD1,CASSGTGFTNEKLFF,TGTGCCAGCAGCGGGACAGGGTTCACTAATGAAAAACTGTTTTTT
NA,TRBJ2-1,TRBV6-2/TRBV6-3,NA,CASSYLWGRGNEQFF,TGTGCCAGCAGTTATCTCTGGGGTCGGGGCAATGAGCAGTTCTTC
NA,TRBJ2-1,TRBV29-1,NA,CSVSGEEQFF,TGCAGCGTTTCGGGAGAGGAGCAGTTCTTC
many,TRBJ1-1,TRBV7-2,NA,CASSLGLAGNTEAFF,TGTGCCAGCAGCTTAGGGCTCGCAGGGAACACTGAAGCTTTCTTT
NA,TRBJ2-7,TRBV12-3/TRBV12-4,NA,CASSRSVGQYF,TGTGCCAGCAGCCGGAGCGTCGGACAGTACTTC
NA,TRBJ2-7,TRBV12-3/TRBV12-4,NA,CASSLRLPYEQYF,TGTGCCAGCAGTTTACGGCTCCCCTACGAGCAGTACTTC